The TCR beta chain under discussion was sequenced for a study of blood T cell repertoires in COVID-19. Study at large: Nucleic acid was either cDNA or gDNA, and it came from T cells, B-cell-depleted T cells, or PBMCs.

Sequencing was performed with immunoSEQ multiplex PCR; in TCRdb, only in-frame clones are kept and a portion is missing. The sample yields approximately 210,000 clones, approximately 80% seen once. The study recruited people aged about 18 to 95 years across around 24 US areas. The study counted Cohort 3 donors as recovered given two negative PCRs, clearance, or symptom resolution. CDR1 and CDR2 (germline): LNHDA, SQIVND (reference sequence). The CDR3 spans 16 residues. The J segment lost 0 bases and the V segment lost 7 bases, leaving 3 bases of the junction unmatched. This TCR was recovered from a man aged 35 to 55 who had recovered from COVID-19. V and J are TRBV19 and TRBJ2-1; 13 positions match TRBD2. Input material: PBMCs or T cells enriched from blood (not recorded which). CDR3 bases: TGTGCCAGTATGGGGACTAGCGGGGCCTCCTACAATGAGCAGTTCTTC. This gives the protein CASMGTSGASYNEQFF.